This TCR beta chain was documented in a study of shared clonotypes between healthy human individuals. Study-level results: The sole specimen, blood, was sampled, and tissue repertoires likely differ. Depth of sequencing was expected to influence donor clonotype sharing.

Only CD45RO-negative cells positively selected for CCR7 counted as naive CD8 cells, so terminally differentiated effector memory CD45RA+ cells were excluded. Each replicate PCR on the sorted subsets used roughly 200 ng DNA (around 31,000 T cell genomes). Using immunoSEQ multiplex PCR, the repertoire was profiled, and TCRdb retains in-frame clones only, with some absent. Here the sample spans roughly 590,000 clones, just under 97% being singletons. Of note for this clone: Its specificity is not known.

Germline-derived CDR1 and CDR2 are SEHNR and FQNEAQ (reference sequence). The germline V and J ends were trimmed by 4 bases and 5 bases, with 12 bases remaining between them. This CDR3 has 13 residues. The V and J genes are TRBV7-9 and TRBJ2-7, with D possibly TRBD1 on 6 matching bases. The clonotype comes from a woman in her thirties in good health. The sequencing sample was made of naive CD8+ T cells sorted from blood. CDR3 DNA: TGTGCCAGCAGCTCGCGGAACAGGGACGAGCAGTACTTC. Translation: CASSSRNRDEQYF.